The TCR beta chain described here comes from a study of blood T cell repertoires in COVID-19. V was trimmed by 5 bases and J by 6 bases, leaving 25 bases between them. The CDR3 length is 17 residues. Germline CDR1 and CDR2: MDHEN and SYDVKM. Measured with immunoSEQ multiplex PCR; TCRdb has only the in-frame clones, and not every one. In the table there are a few hundred thousand clones, 70% to 90% of which are singletons. The sequence was obtained from a man aged 50 or older with acute or convalescent COVID-19. Sequencing used peripheral blood. V and J are TRBV28 and TRBJ1-2; D possibly corresponds to TRBD1 (5 bases). The CDR3 region has the DNA TGTGCCAGCAGTAATCAGGGCGGCCCCCCTCGGTTAAATGGCTACACCTTC. The encoded protein is CASSNQGGPPRLNGYTF.